This TCR beta chain was retrieved from a study of blood T cell repertoires in COVID-19. Study-level background: Sites in the United States, Italy and Spain provided acute and convalescent COVID-19 samples. Sources were T cells, B-cell-depleted T cells, or PBMCs; the material itself was cDNA or gDNA.

V was pared by 8 bases and J by 3 bases, with 6 bases of the junction left unmatched. Germline V gene sequence: CDR1 SNHLY, CDR2 FYNNEI. The CDR3 totals 14 residues. In the authors' methods: Amplifying reference gene primers gave estimates of nucleated cell counts. The assay was immunoSEQ multiplex PCR, and TCRdb's table has in-frame clones only and misses some. Clone size and V and J calls were adopted from that table, with D and trimming inferred from the DNA. This sample has approximately 150,000 clones, with approximately 86% found just once. The rearrangement links TRBV2 to TRBJ1-5, with TRBD1 identical over 8 bases. This receptor was identified in a man between 65 and 85 years old with acute or convalescent COVID-19. Sequenced: peripheral blood. The CDR3 loop is CASQLGQVNQPQHF. The CDR3 coding sequence is TGTGCCAGCCAACTGGGACAGGTCAATCAGCCCCAGCATTTT.